This TCR beta chain came from a study of blood T cell repertoires in COVID-19. Source study methods: Nucleated cell number was recorded as an estimate derived from reference gene primer amplification. Method: immunoSEQ multiplex PCR; TCRdb's copy keeps in-frame clones and lacks some. V and J calls and clone size are as listed in that table; D and trimming were resolved from the DNA. The sample has about 270,000 clones, about 89% seen once. J lost 0 bases, V lost 1 base, and 6 bases had no gene match. CDR3 size: 16 residues. Germline CDR1 reads SGHKS; CDR2 reads YYEKEE (reference sequence). The chain carries TRBV5-5 and TRBJ1-1; 7 bases line up with TRBD1. The source is a man between 40 and 49 years old with active or convalescent COVID-19. The sample taken for sequencing was peripheral blood. CDR3 loop: CASSLRGQQMNTEAFF. For the CDR3, the DNA is TGTGCCAGCAGCTTGAGGGGACAGCAAATGAACACTGAAGCTTTCTTT.